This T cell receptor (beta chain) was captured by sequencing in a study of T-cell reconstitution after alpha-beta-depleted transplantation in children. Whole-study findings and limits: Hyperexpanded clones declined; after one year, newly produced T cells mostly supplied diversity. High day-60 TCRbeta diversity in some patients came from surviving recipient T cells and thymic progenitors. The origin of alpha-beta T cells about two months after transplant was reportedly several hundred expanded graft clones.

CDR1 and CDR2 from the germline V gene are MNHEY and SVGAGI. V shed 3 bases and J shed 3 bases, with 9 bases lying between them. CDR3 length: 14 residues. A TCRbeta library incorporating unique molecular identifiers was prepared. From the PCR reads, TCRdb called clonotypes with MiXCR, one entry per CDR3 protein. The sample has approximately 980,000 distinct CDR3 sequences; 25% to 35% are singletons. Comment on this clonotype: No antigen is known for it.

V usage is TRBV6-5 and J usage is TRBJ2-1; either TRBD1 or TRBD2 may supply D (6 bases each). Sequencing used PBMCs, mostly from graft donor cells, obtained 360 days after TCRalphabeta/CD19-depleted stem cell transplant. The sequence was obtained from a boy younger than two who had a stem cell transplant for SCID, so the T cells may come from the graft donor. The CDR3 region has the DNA TGTGCCAGCAGTTATGAGGGGGGCTACAATGAGCAGTTCTTC. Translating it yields CASSYEGGYNEQFF.